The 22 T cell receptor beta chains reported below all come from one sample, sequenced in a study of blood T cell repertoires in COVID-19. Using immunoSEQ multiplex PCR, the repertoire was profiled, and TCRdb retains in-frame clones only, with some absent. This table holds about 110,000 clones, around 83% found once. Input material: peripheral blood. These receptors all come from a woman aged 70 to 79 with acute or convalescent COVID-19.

CDR3 amino acids: CAISGLANTGELFF. In nucleotides, the CDR3 is TGTGCCATCAGTGGACTAGCCAACACCGGGGAGCTGTTTTTT. This chain connects TRBV10-3 to TRBJ2-2, with 7 bases that match TRBD2. J lost 2 bases, V lost 4 bases, and 1 base had no gene match. The germline V gene encodes CDR1 ENHRY and CDR2 SYGVKD. This CDR3 has 14 amino acids.

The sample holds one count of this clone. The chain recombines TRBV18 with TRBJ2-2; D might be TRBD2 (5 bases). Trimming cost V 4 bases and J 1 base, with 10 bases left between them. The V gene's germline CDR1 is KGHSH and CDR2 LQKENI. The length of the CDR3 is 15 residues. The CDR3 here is CASSQIGGNTGELFF. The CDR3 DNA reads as TGTGCCAGCTCACAAATAGGAGGGAACACCGGGGAGCTGTTTTTT.

The CDR3 DNA sequence: TGCGCCAGCAGCTTATACAGTTCCTATAATTCACCCCTCCACTTT. This gives the protein CASSLYSSYNSPLHF. This chain joins TRBV5-1 and TRBJ1-6; D gene ambiguous. Germline lookup yields CDR1 SGHRS and CDR2 YFSETQ. This CDR3 contains 15 residues. The V gene lost 2 bases and the J gene lost 1 base, with 7 bases spanning the gap.

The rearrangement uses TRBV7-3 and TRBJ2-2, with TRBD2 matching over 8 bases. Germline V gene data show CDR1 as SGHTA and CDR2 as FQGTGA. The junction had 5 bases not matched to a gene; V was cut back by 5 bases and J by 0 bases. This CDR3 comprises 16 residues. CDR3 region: CASSPTSGANTGELFF. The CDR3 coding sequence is TGTGCCAGCAGCCCAACTAGCGGAGCGAACACCGGGGAGCTGTTTTTT.

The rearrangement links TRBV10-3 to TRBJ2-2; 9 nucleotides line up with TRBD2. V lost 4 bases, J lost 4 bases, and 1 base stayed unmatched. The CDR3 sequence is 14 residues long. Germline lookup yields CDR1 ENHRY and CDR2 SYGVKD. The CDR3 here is CAISGGGATGELFF. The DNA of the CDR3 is TGTGCCATCAGTGGCGGGGGGGCCACCGGGGAGCTGTTTTTT.

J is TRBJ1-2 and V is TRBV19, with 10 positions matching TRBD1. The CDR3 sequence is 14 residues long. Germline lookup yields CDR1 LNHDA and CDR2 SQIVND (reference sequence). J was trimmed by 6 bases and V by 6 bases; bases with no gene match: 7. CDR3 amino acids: CASSSTGGKNGYTF. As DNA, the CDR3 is TGTGCCAGTAGCTCGACAGGGGGCAAAAATGGCTACACCTTC.

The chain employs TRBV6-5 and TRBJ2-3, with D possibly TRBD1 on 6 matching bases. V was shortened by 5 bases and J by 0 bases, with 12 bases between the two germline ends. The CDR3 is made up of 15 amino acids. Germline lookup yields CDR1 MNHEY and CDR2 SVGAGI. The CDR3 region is CASSPQGTSTDTQYF. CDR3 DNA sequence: TGTGCCAGCAGTCCACAGGGTACCAGCACAGATACGCAGTATTTT.

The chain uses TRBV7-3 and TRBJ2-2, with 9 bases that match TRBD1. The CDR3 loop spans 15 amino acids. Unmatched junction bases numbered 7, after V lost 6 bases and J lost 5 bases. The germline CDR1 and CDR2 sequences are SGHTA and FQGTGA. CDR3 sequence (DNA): TGTGCCAGCAGTAAGGACAGGGGCGGGACCGGGGAGCTGTTTTTT. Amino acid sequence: CASSKDRGGTGELFF.

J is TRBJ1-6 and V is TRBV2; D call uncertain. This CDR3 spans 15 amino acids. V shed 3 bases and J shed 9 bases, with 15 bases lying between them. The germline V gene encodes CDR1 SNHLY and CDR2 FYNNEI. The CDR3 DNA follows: TGTGCCAGCAGTGACGGGAGGGCCGTTAGTTCACCCCTCCACTTT. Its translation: CASSDGRAVSSPLHF. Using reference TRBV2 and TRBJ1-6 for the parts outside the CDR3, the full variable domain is EPEVTQTPSHQVTQMGQEVILRCVPISNHLYFYWYRQILGQKVEFLVSFYNNEISEKSEIFDDQFSVERPDGSNFTLKIRSTKLEDSAMYFCASSDGRAVSSPLHFGNGTRLTVT.

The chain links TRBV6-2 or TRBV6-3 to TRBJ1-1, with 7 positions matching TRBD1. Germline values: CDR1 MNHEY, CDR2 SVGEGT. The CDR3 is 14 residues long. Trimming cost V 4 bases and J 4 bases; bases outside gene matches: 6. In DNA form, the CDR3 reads TGTGCCAGCAGTTTGGAGACAGGGCTCACTGAAGCTTTCTTT. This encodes CASSLETGLTEAFF.

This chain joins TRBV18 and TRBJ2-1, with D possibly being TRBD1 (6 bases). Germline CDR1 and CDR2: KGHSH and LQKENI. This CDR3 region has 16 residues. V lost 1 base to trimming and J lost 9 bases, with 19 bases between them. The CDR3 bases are TGTGCCAGCTCACCACAAGGGGCAGGGAGCAGGGGTGAGCAGTTCTTC. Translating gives CASSPQGAGSRGEQFF.

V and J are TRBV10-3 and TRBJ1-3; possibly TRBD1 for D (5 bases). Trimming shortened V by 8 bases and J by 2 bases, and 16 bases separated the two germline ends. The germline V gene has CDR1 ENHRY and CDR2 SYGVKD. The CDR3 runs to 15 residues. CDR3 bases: TGTGCCATCGGCGGAGGGGAAATCGCTGGAAACACCATATATTTT. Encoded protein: CAIGGGEIAGNTIYF.

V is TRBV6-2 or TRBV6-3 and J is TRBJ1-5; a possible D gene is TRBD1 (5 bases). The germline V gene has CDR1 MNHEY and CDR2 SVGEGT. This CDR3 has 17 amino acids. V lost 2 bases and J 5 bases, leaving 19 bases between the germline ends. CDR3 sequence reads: CASSYPWTSPGDQPQHF. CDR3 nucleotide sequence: TGTGCCAGCAGTTACCCTTGGACATCCCCGGGTGATCAGCCCCAGCATTTT.

The CDR3 protein is CASSLSWGQGGYEQYF. CDR3 nucleotide sequence: TGTGCCAGCAGTTTATCGTGGGGACAGGGAGGTTACGAGCAGTACTTC. The V and J genes are TRBV27 and TRBJ2-7; 9 nucleotides line up with TRBD1. The CDR3 has 16 residues. Trimming took 0 bases from V and 4 from J; bases not matched to a gene: 7. Germline V lookup: CDR1 MNHEY, CDR2 SMNVEV (reference sequence).

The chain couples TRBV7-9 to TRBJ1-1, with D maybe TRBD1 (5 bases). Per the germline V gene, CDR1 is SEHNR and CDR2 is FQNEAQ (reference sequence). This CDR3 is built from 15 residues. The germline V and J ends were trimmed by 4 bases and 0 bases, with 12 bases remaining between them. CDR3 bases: TGTGCCAGCAGCTCCCCCGACAGAATGAACACTGAAGCTTTCTTT. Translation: CASSSPDRMNTEAFF.

The CDR3 DNA is TGCGCCAGCAGCTCCGGACTAGCGGGAGTTTATGAGCAGTTCTTC. Encoded protein: CASSSGLAGVYEQFF. The V call is TRBV5-1, the J call TRBJ2-1; 13 bases map to TRBD2. The CDR3 runs 15 residues. Losses at the gene ends were 3 bases for V and 8 bases for J; bases not matched to a gene: 5. Germline-derived CDR1 and CDR2 are SGHRS and YFSETQ.

CDR3 in amino acids: CASRPGGTNQPQHF. The CDR3 region has the DNA TGTGCCAGCAGACCGGGGGGGACCAATCAGCCCCAGCATTTT. The chain joins TRBV6-5 to TRBJ1-5, with D tentatively TRBD1 (5 bases). The CDR3 has 14 residues. The germline gives CDR1 MNHEY, CDR2 SVGAGI. Trimming took 6 bases from V and 3 from J, leaving 12 bases between them.

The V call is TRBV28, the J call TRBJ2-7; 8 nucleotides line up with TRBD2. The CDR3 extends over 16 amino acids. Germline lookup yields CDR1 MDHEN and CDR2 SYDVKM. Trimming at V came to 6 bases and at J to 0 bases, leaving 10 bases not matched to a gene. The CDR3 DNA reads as TGTGCCAGCAGACTGCAGCGGGAGACATTCTCCTACGAGCAGTACTTC. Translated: CASRLQRETFSYEQYF.

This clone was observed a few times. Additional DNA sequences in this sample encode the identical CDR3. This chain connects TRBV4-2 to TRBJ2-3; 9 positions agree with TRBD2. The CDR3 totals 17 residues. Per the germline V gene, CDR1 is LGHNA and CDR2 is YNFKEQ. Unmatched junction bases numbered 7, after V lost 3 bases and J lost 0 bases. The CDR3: CASSHNPGLASTDTQYF. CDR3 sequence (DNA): TGTGCCAGCAGCCATAATCCGGGACTAGCAAGCACAGATACGCAGTATTTT.

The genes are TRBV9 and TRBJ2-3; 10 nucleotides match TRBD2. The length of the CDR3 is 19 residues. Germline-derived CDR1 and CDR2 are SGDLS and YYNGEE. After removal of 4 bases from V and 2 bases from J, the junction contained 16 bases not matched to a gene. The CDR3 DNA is TGTGCCAGCAGCCACACTCCCCAGACTAGCGGGCTTTACACAGATACGCAGTATTTT. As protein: CASSHTPQTSGLYTDTQYF.

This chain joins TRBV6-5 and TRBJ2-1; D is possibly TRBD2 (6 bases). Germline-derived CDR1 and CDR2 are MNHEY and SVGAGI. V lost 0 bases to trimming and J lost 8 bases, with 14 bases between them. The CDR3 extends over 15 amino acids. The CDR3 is CASSYSGGGWDEQFF. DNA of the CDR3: TGTGCCAGCAGTTACTCCGGTGGGGGGTGGGATGAGCAGTTCTTC.

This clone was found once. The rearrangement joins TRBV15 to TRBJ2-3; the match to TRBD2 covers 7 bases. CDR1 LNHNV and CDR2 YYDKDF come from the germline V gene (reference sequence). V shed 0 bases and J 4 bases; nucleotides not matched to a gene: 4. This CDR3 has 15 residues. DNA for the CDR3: TGTGCCACCAGCAGAGAGGGGAGGGGACCAGATACGCAGTATTTT. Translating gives CATSREGRGPDTQYF.